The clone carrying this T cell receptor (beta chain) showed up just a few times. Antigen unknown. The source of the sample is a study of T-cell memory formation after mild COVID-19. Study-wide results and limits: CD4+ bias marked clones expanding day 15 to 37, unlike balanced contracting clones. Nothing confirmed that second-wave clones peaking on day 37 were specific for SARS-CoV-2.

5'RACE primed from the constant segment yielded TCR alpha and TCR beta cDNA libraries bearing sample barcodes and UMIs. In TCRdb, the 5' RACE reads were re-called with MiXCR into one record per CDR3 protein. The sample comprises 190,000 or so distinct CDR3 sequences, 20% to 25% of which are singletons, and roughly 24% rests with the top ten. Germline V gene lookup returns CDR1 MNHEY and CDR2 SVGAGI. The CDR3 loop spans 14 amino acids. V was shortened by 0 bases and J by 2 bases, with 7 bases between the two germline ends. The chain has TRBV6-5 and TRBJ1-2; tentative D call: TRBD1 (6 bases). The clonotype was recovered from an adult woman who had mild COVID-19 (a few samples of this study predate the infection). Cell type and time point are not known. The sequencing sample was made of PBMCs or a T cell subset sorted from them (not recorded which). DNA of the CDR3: TGTGCCAGCAGTTACTCGACAGGAAACTATGGCTACACCTTC. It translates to CASSYSTGNYGYTF.